The TCR beta chain described here comes from a study of post-analysis software for immune sequencing data. Study overall: Relapsing-remitting, secondary progressive and progressive-relapsing multiple sclerosis courses were included. General study results and limits: Multiple sclerosis was associated with a significant reduction in normalized Chao1 diversity relative to controls. Patients showed TRBV5-6, TRBV5-1 and TRBV20-1 among several TRBV segments more frequent than in controls. The authors found that F measure strongly co-clustered same-batch samples.

The germline V gene has CDR1 SEHNR and CDR2 FQNEAQ (reference sequence). The CDR3 has 12 amino acids. Trimming pared 6 bases from V and 8 bases from J, leaving 13 bases between. The TCR beta cDNA libraries carried unique molecular identifiers. One entry per CDR3 protein results from TCRdb running MiXCR on the PCR reads. The sample lists approximately 460,000 distinct CDR3 sequences, 40% to 55% occurring once. Comment on this clonotype: The antigen is unknown.

The genes are TRBV7-9 and TRBJ1-2; unclear D gene. The sequencing sample was made of blood. This TCR came from a girl between 10 and 17 years old with multiple sclerosis. The CDR3 DNA reads as TGTGCCAGCAGAGCCCAGAGTTCCGGCTACACCTTC. Amino acids: CASRAQSSGYTF.